Listed below are T cell receptor beta chains from one sample, sequenced in a study of identical twins. MiXCR, applied by TCRdb to the 5' RACE reads, yields one record per CDR3 protein. The table has about 570,000 distinct CDR3 sequences, around 9.6% seen once. These sequences were also reported in another study, on yellow fever vaccine responses in identical twins.

Sequenced sample: PBMCs. The receptors were gathered from a woman younger than 35 in good health. Both conserved end residues are part of each CDR3. The D gene is left open where the match is weak. The listing skips clone size in some rows; elsewhere it reads once, few, many or a size class.

d_gene: TRBD2
j_gene: TRBJ2-3
v_gene: TRBV12-3/TRBV12-4
abundance: many
CDR3nt: TGTGCCAGCAGAACTAGCGGGGGGGCATTAGATACGCAGTATTTT
CDR3aa: CASRTSGGALDTQYF

d_gene: TRBD1
j_gene: TRBJ2-7
v_gene: TRBV7-9
abundance: -
CDR3nt: TGTGCCAGCAGCTCGGGACAGTCGAACGAGCAGTACTTC
CDR3aa: CASSSGQSNEQYF

d_gene: -
j_gene: TRBJ1-5
v_gene: TRBV7-8
abundance: many
CDR3nt: TGTGCCAGCAGCTTAGTGGAATTACTGGGCAATCAGCCCCAGCATTTT
CDR3aa: CASSLVELLGNQPQHF

d_gene: -
j_gene: TRBJ2-2
v_gene: TRBV5-1
abundance: few
CDR3nt: TGCGCCAGCAGCTTGGGGGAGGCCACCAACACCGGGGAGCTGTTTTTT
CDR3aa: CASSLGEATNTGELFF

d_gene: -
j_gene: TRBJ2-4
v_gene: TRBV7-2
abundance: many
CDR3nt: TGTGCCAGCAGCTTAGGAACATTTCTAGCCAAAAACATTCAGTACTTC
CDR3aa: CASSLGTFLAKNIQYF

d_gene: -
j_gene: TRBJ1-5
v_gene: TRBV12-3/TRBV12-4
abundance: few
CDR3nt: TGTGCCAGCAGTTTCCGTCTGAATAGCAATCAGCCCCAGCATTTT
CDR3aa: CASSFRLNSNQPQHF

d_gene: -
j_gene: TRBJ2-7
v_gene: TRBV4-3
abundance: -
CDR3nt: TGCGCCAGCAGCCAAGATCTGGCATCCCCCTCCGCCGAGCAGTACTTC
CDR3aa: CASSQDLASPSAEQYF

d_gene: -
j_gene: TRBJ2-7
v_gene: TRBV12-3/TRBV12-4
abundance: many
CDR3nt: TGTGCCAGCAGTTTAGGTCTCGGAGTGGAGCAGTACTTC
CDR3aa: CASSLGLGVEQYF

d_gene: TRBD2
j_gene: TRBJ2-6
v_gene: TRBV5-8
abundance: few
CDR3nt: TGTGCCAGCAGCCTTGGACTAGCTAGTTCTGGGGCCAACGTCCTGACTTTC
CDR3aa: CASSLGLASSGANVLTF

d_gene: TRBD2
j_gene: TRBJ2-1
v_gene: TRBV4-2
abundance: few
CDR3nt: TGTGCCAGCAGCCCCTCTAGCGGGGGGGCTCTTGGATCCAACAATGAGCAGTTCTTC
CDR3aa: CASSPSSGGALGSNNEQFF

d_gene: -
j_gene: TRBJ2-3
v_gene: TRBV6-1
abundance: many
CDR3nt: TGTGCCAGCACCATTAGGGGAAGGGAGAAAGATACGCAGTATTTT
CDR3aa: CASTIRGREKDTQYF

d_gene: -
j_gene: TRBJ1-5
v_gene: TRBV27
abundance: few
CDR3nt: TGTGCCAGCAGTTTTGGGGTCACTCAGCCCCAGCATTTT
CDR3aa: CASSFGVTQPQHF

d_gene: -
j_gene: TRBJ1-1
v_gene: TRBV7-6
abundance: -
CDR3nt: TGTGCCAGCAGCTTGTCCCCACAGAACACTGAAGCTTTCTTT
CDR3aa: CASSLSPQNTEAFF

d_gene: -
j_gene: TRBJ2-7
v_gene: TRBV10-3
abundance: -
CDR3nt: TGTGCCATCAGTGATTGGGGGGAGTCCTACGAGCAGTACTTC
CDR3aa: CAISDWGESYEQYF

d_gene: TRBD2
j_gene: TRBJ2-4
v_gene: TRBV3-1
abundance: -
CDR3nt: TGTGCCAGCAGCCAAGATCGGACTAGCGGCCAAGACATTCAGTACTTC
CDR3aa: CASSQDRTSGQDIQYF

d_gene: TRBD2
j_gene: TRBJ2-3
v_gene: TRBV6-1
abundance: many
CDR3nt: TGTGCCAGCAGTCAACGACTAGCGGGAAGCACAGATACGCAGTATTTT
CDR3aa: CASSQRLAGSTDTQYF

d_gene: TRBD2
j_gene: TRBJ2-1
v_gene: TRBV3-1
abundance: many
CDR3nt: TGTGCCAGCAGCCTTCATGGGGCTAGCGGGCAAGCCTACAATGAGCAGTTCTTC
CDR3aa: CASSLHGASGQAYNEQFF

d_gene: TRBD2
j_gene: TRBJ2-3
v_gene: TRBV4-3
abundance: many
CDR3nt: TGCGCCAGCAGCCAAGATCGGGGACTAGCGGCCACAGATACGCAGTATTTT
CDR3aa: CASSQDRGLAATDTQYF

d_gene: -
j_gene: TRBJ2-7
v_gene: TRBV7-9
abundance: -
CDR3nt: TGTGCCAGCAGCTCCACCGCGGGGCCCTCCTACGAGCAGTACTTC
CDR3aa: CASSSTAGPSYEQYF

d_gene: TRBD1
j_gene: TRBJ2-7
v_gene: TRBV6-5
abundance: few
CDR3nt: TGTGCCAGCAGTTACTCCACGAGAGGCAGGGGGCACGAGCAGTACTTC
CDR3aa: CASSYSTRGRGHEQYF

d_gene: -
j_gene: TRBJ2-3
v_gene: TRBV18
abundance: many
CDR3nt: TGTGCCAGCTCACCAAAGGCAGGGGGCACAGATACGCAGTATTTT
CDR3aa: CASSPKAGGTDTQYF

d_gene: -
j_gene: TRBJ2-5
v_gene: TRBV3-1
abundance: many
CDR3nt: TGTGCCAGCAGCCCCGAACTCCTACGGGAGACCCAGTACTTC
CDR3aa: CASSPELLRETQYF

d_gene: -
j_gene: TRBJ2-6
v_gene: TRBV30
abundance: -
CDR3nt: TGTGCCTGGAGTGTCGGGCGACCTGGGGCCAACGTCCTGACTTTC
CDR3aa: CAWSVGRPGANVLTF

d_gene: -
j_gene: TRBJ1-2
v_gene: TRBV20-1
abundance: few
CDR3nt: TGCAGTGCTAGAGTAGGGTTCTATGGCTACACCTTC
CDR3aa: CSARVGFYGYTF

d_gene: -
j_gene: TRBJ2-7
v_gene: TRBV7-9
abundance: few
CDR3nt: TGTGCCAGCAGCTTAGATGTGGGAGGCCCTGGCCGCGAGCAGTACTTC
CDR3aa: CASSLDVGGPGREQYF

d_gene: TRBD1
j_gene: TRBJ1-5
v_gene: TRBV12-3/TRBV12-4
abundance: many
CDR3nt: TGTGCCAGCAGCCCCCGACAGGGACGGAGCAATCAGCCCCAGCATTTT
CDR3aa: CASSPRQGRSNQPQHF

d_gene: -
j_gene: TRBJ2-3
v_gene: TRBV7-2
abundance: -
CDR3nt: TGTGCCAGCAGCTTAGGGGCGGCGGGTGGCACAGATACGCAGTATTTT
CDR3aa: CASSLGAAGGTDTQYF

d_gene: -
j_gene: TRBJ2-7
v_gene: TRBV30
abundance: few
CDR3nt: TGTGCCTCGTCGAGGGCAGGGAATTACGAGCAGTACTTC
CDR3aa: CASSRAGNYEQYF

d_gene: -
j_gene: TRBJ2-7
v_gene: TRBV5-1
abundance: many
CDR3nt: TGCGCCAGCAGCTCGGGACGGGCCTACGAGCAGTACTTC
CDR3aa: CASSSGRAYEQYF

d_gene: -
j_gene: TRBJ2-7
v_gene: TRBV6-1
abundance: few
CDR3nt: TGTGCCAGCAGTGGTTCGGGATGGGGCTACGAGCAGTACTTC
CDR3aa: CASSGSGWGYEQYF

d_gene: TRBD1
j_gene: TRBJ2-7
v_gene: TRBV20-1
abundance: few
CDR3nt: TGCAGTGCAGACCCGGGACAGGGAAGGAACGAGCAGTACTTC
CDR3aa: CSADPGQGRNEQYF

d_gene: -
j_gene: TRBJ2-7
v_gene: TRBV3-1
abundance: few
CDR3nt: TGTGCCAGCAGCCAAGATACGAACAATTACGAGCAGTACTTC
CDR3aa: CASSQDTNNYEQYF

d_gene: TRBD1
j_gene: TRBJ2-3
v_gene: TRBV27
abundance: -
CDR3nt: TGTGCCAGCAGAGGGGGCCAGCTTGGGAGAGATACGCAGTATTTT
CDR3aa: CASRGGQLGRDTQYF

d_gene: -
j_gene: TRBJ2-7
v_gene: TRBV20-1
abundance: -
CDR3nt: TGCAGTGCTAGAGGGAGGCCCTCCTACGAGCAGTACTTC
CDR3aa: CSARGRPSYEQYF

d_gene: -
j_gene: TRBJ2-7
v_gene: TRBV6-5
abundance: -
CDR3nt: TGTGCCAGCAGTTACTCGATTGTACGAAACGAGCAGTACTTC
CDR3aa: CASSYSIVRNEQYF

d_gene: -
j_gene: TRBJ2-3
v_gene: TRBV6-1
abundance: -
CDR3nt: TGTGCCAGCAGCTCTGGACCGGCGACAGATACGCAGTATTTT
CDR3aa: CASSSGPATDTQYF

d_gene: TRBD1
j_gene: TRBJ2-1
v_gene: TRBV6-5
abundance: few
CDR3nt: TGTGCCAGCAGTTACTCGACTCATTACAGGGGCGATGAGCAGTTCTTC
CDR3aa: CASSYSTHYRGDEQFF

d_gene: -
j_gene: TRBJ1-2
v_gene: TRBV19
abundance: few
CDR3nt: TGTGCCAGTAGAGCCAGCGCGGCGGGCTATGGCTACACCTTC
CDR3aa: CASRASAAGYGYTF

d_gene: -
j_gene: TRBJ1-2
v_gene: TRBV20-1
abundance: -
CDR3nt: TGCAGTGCTAGAGAGGGCCCGTGGGGCTACACCTTC
CDR3aa: CSAREGPWGYTF

d_gene: -
j_gene: TRBJ2-4
v_gene: TRBV15
abundance: -
CDR3nt: TGTGCCACCAGCAGAAGGTCAGGGCCCCTAGCCAAAAACATTCAGTACTTC
CDR3aa: CATSRRSGPLAKNIQYF

d_gene: -
j_gene: TRBJ2-3
v_gene: TRBV12-3/TRBV12-4
abundance: -
CDR3nt: TGTGCCAGCAGTTTTGGACGAGATACGCAGTATTTT
CDR3aa: CASSFGRDTQYF

d_gene: -
j_gene: TRBJ1-2
v_gene: TRBV5-6
abundance: many
CDR3nt: TGTGCCAGCAGGGGGGGTGCCTATGGCTACACCTTC
CDR3aa: CASRGGAYGYTF

d_gene: -
j_gene: TRBJ2-3
v_gene: TRBV28
abundance: few
CDR3nt: TGTGCCAGCAGAGGACAAAACCCCACAGATACGCAGTATTTT
CDR3aa: CASRGQNPTDTQYF

d_gene: -
j_gene: TRBJ2-5
v_gene: TRBV20-1
abundance: -
CDR3nt: TGCAGTGCTCGGGACTTTCAAGAGACCCAGTACTTC
CDR3aa: CSARDFQETQYF

d_gene: TRBD1
j_gene: TRBJ2-3
v_gene: TRBV5-1
abundance: few
CDR3nt: TGCGCCAGCAGCTTGGAGACAGGGGGACGGGATACGCAGTATTTT
CDR3aa: CASSLETGGRDTQYF

d_gene: -
j_gene: TRBJ1-2
v_gene: TRBV3-1
abundance: few
CDR3nt: TGTGCCACGGCAGGGCTTCATGGCTACACCTTC
CDR3aa: CATAGLHGYTF

d_gene: -
j_gene: TRBJ2-5
v_gene: TRBV7-2
abundance: many
CDR3nt: TGTGCCAGCAGCTCAGGGGTAGTTGGAGCAGAGACCCAGTACTTC
CDR3aa: CASSSGVVGAETQYF

d_gene: -
j_gene: TRBJ2-7
v_gene: TRBV5-1
abundance: few
CDR3nt: TGCGCCAGCAAGGAAGGGGCCGGATCCTACGAGCAGTACTTC
CDR3aa: CASKEGAGSYEQYF

d_gene: TRBD1
j_gene: TRBJ2-7
v_gene: TRBV12-3/TRBV12-4
abundance: few
CDR3nt: TGTGCCAGCAGCAGAGGGGACAGGGGGCGCGATGGCGAGCAGTACTTC
CDR3aa: CASSRGDRGRDGEQYF

d_gene: TRBD1
j_gene: TRBJ2-3
v_gene: TRBV12-3/TRBV12-4
abundance: -
CDR3nt: TGTGCCAGCAGAGCACAGGGGGCGCTGAGGGATACGCAGTATTTT
CDR3aa: CASRAQGALRDTQYF

d_gene: TRBD1
j_gene: TRBJ1-1
v_gene: TRBV9
abundance: -
CDR3nt: TGTGCCAGCAGCCCCACGGACAGGGGGGGGACTGAAGCTTTCTTT
CDR3aa: CASSPTDRGGTEAFF

d_gene: TRBD1
j_gene: TRBJ2-3
v_gene: TRBV12-3/TRBV12-4
abundance: many
CDR3nt: TGTGCCAGCAGCCGACTCGTTACTCCAGGGGGTACGCAGTATTTT
CDR3aa: CASSRLVTPGGTQYF

d_gene: TRBD2
j_gene: TRBJ2-5
v_gene: TRBV6-2/TRBV6-3
abundance: -
CDR3nt: TGTGCCAGCAGCCACCAGGTGGCTAGCGGACAAGAGACCCAGTACTTC
CDR3aa: CASSHQVASGQETQYF

d_gene: TRBD2
j_gene: TRBJ2-5
v_gene: TRBV4-3
abundance: -
CDR3nt: TGCGCCAGCAGCCAAGTTGGCGGGAGCGTTCAGGAGACCCAGTACTTC
CDR3aa: CASSQVGGSVQETQYF